This entry describes one T cell receptor (beta chain). This entry belongs to a study of blood T cell repertoires in COVID-19. Study-wide background: Samples taken during acute and convalescent COVID-19 were collected in the United States, Italy and Spain. T cells, B-cell-depleted T cells, or PBMCs provided the cDNA or gDNA that served as material.

Germline values: CDR1 KGHDR, CDR2 SFDVKD. This CDR3 region has 15 residues. The V and J ends lost 2 bases and 2 bases respectively, with 11 bases between them. In the authors' workflow: Counts of nucleated cells, estimated from reference gene primer amplification, were obtained. TCRdb keeps only in-frame clones here, not all; method: immunoSEQ multiplex PCR. The DNA gave D and trimming, while V, J and clone size come from that table. The sample lists approximately 190,000 clones, about 88% occurring once. This receptor was identified in a woman in her forties who had recovered from COVID-19. The genes are TRBV24-1 and TRBJ2-5; D might be TRBD2 (6 bases). Sequenced input: peripheral blood. The DNA of the CDR3 is TGTGCCACCAGTGATTCCCCTGGAGGGCAAGAGACCCAGTACTTC. Amino acids: CATSDSPGGQETQYF.